This TCR beta chain was found in a study of CD8 T cell repertoires and HIV-1 epitope variants. Study-level background: Controls were a CMV, EBV and flu peptide pool, Ebola AY9 negative control, and no-peptide well. Epitopes were three Gag families plus Nef HW9 and YT9.

Notes on this clone: What it binds is unknown.

Findings and caveats of the study: Roughly 10 TCR beta clonotypes were antigen-specific, 5 to 7 apparently recognizing autologous or escape variants.

V lost 3 bases to trimming and J lost 4 bases; unmatched junction nucleotides: 9. This CDR3 comprises 16 residues. Germline-derived CDR1 and CDR2 are LNHDA and SQIVND (reference sequence). The data were produced by immunoSEQ multiplex PCR, yet TCRdb's version contains in-frame clones alone and is incomplete. This sample has 6,000 or so clones; 60% to 75% occur once, and the top ten carry 40% to 55%. The V call is TRBV19, the J call TRBJ1-5, with 7 bases identical to TRBD1. The specimen was cultured CD8+ T cells derived from PBMCs. The origin of this receptor is a male donor with HIV. The CDR3 reads CASSIFNRGRNQPQHF. In DNA, the CDR3 is TGTGCCAGTAGTATTTTCAACAGGGGAAGAAATCAGCCCCAGCATTTT.